This T cell receptor beta chain was retrieved from a study of metastatic and nonmetastatic thyroid tumors. Study background: Repertoire data that came from the blood and tumor or nodule tissue of malignant and benign thyroid patients were compared.

Until they underwent thyroid surgery, no patient had received any treatment. The study's findings and limits: Significantly greater TCR beta diversity was reportedly found in malignant thyroid tumors than in benign nodules (in blood and tumor).

There are a few counts of this clone. Its cognate antigen is unknown. Per the authors' pipeline: It was from CDR3 differences across clinicopathological groups that a distant-metastasis classifier for papillary thyroid cancer was built. TCRdb re-called the PCR reads with MiXCR. These V and J calls rely on TCRdb rather than the paper's analysis. Of about 23,000 clones listed, 15% to 20% are singletons. V lost 2 bases and J 3 bases, leaving 10 bases between the germline ends. Germline lookup yields CDR1 MNHEY and CDR2 SVGEGT. This CDR3 contains 14 residues. This TCR came from a male donor with papillary thyroid cancer or a benign thyroid nodule (not recorded which). Some clones in this sample may be carry-over from other donors' samples. J is TRBJ1-2 and V is TRBV6-2 or TRBV6-3; possibly TRBD1 for D (5 bases). Sequences were obtained from blood. DNA of the CDR3: TGTGCCAGCAGTTACAAAGGGACTGACTATGGCTACACCTTC. Protein: CASSYKGTDYGYTF.